This T cell receptor (beta chain) came from a study of cytomegalovirus exposure and HLA in healthy donors. Researchers ran the PCR with 60 Vbeta and 13 Jbeta primers. Clones were sequenced by immunoSEQ multiplex PCR, and TCRdb holds only the in-frame ones, with some missing. The listing records around 160,000 clones. Broader study findings: In a later analysis, TCR association rates varied by HLA locus: DRB1 most, HLA-C fewest. Productive rates of about 87% or about 30% were seen for most TCR beta V segments in an earlier analysis.

The CDR3 is made up of 13 amino acids. From germline, CDR1 is MGHRA and CDR2 YSYEKL. V lost 0 bases and J lost 3, with 5 bases in between. In regard to this clone: Its antigen is still unknown.

This clonotype was obtained from a woman aged 50 to 65 in good health and CMV-seronegative. The sequenced material came from PBMCs. The rearrangement links TRBV4-1 to TRBJ1-2; D gene uncertain. The CDR3 loop is CASSQDLDYGYTF. CDR3 in DNA: TGCGCCAGCAGCCAAGATCTAGACTATGGCTACACCTTC.